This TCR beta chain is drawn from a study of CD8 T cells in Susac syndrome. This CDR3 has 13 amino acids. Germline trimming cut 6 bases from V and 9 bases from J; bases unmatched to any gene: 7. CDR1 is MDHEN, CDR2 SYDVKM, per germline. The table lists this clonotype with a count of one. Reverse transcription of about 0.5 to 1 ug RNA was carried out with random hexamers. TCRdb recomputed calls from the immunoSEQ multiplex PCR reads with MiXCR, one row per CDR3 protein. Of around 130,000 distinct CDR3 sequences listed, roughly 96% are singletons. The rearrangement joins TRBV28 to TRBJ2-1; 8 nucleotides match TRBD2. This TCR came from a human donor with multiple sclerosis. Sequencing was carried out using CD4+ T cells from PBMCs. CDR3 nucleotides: TGTGCCAGCAGGTTAGCGGGGACGGTTGAGCAGTTCTTC. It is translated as CASRLAGTVEQFF.